The 3 T cell receptor beta chains listed next were all sequenced from one sample in a study of blood T cell repertoires in COVID-19. Libraries were prepared by immunoSEQ multiplex PCR; TCRdb keeps only in-frame clonotypes and omits some of them. This table holds approximately 61,000 clones, just under 85% found once. Source material: peripheral blood. The source of these receptors is a man aged 70 or older with acute or convalescent COVID-19.

This clone was counted once. The V and J genes are TRBV18 and TRBJ2-1; 12 nucleotides line up with TRBD2. Germline CDR1 and CDR2: KGHSH and LQKENI. The CDR3 loop spans 15 amino acids. V trimming: 3 bases; J trimming: 9 bases; junction bases outside the gene matches: 6. CDR3 nucleotide sequence: TGTGCCAGCTCACCCGGACTAGCGGGGCCCGGTGAGCAGTTCTTC. This gives the protein CASSPGLAGPGEQFF.

The V and J genes are TRBV5-1 and TRBJ2-3; 8 nucleotides agree with TRBD2. The CDR3 consists of 19 residues. Unmatched junction bases numbered 16, after V lost 0 bases and J lost 4 bases. Germline V gene sequence: CDR1 SGHRS, CDR2 YFSETQ. The CDR3 DNA follows: TGCGCCAGCAGCTTGGAGGGGCAGCGGGGGACTTTGTCTCCAGATACGCAGTATTTT. This codes for CASSLEGQRGTLSPDTQYF. Together with reference TRBV5-1 and TRBJ2-3, the CDR3 gives the full variable domain: KAGVTQTPRYLIKTRGQQVTLSCSPISGHRSVSWYQQTPGQGLQFLFEYFSETQRNKGNFPGRFSGRQFSNSRSEMNVSTLELGDSALYLCASSLEGQRGTLSPDTQYFGPGTRLTVL.

This rearrangement joins TRBV15 to TRBJ1-4; D not resolved. Trimming cost V 5 bases and J 4 bases, with 23 bases left between them. CDR1 and CDR2 from the germline V gene are LNHNV and YYDKDF (reference sequence). The CDR3 spans 18 residues. The DNA for the CDR3 is TGTGCCACCAGCTCCCGACGGGGATACACGGGAATTAATGAAAAACTGTTTTTT. Its protein is CATSSRRGYTGINEKLFF.